This T cell receptor (beta chain) derives from a study of cytomegalovirus exposure and HLA in healthy donors (dated by TCRdb to 2016 to 2017). Study-wide context: An earlier analysis of 587 of the donors reported roughly 300 Gb of sequence data and 117 million unique TCR beta sequences obtained from approximately 180 million T cells. Approximately 310 gigabases of sequencing data and approximately 85 million unique TCR sequences were included in an early release covering over 600 HLA-typed donors. The genetic ancestry cluster associated with self-reported Caucasian donors included 81% of the approximately 430 genotyped donors. The study aimed to test whether signatures of past pathogen exposure could be identified by cataloging public T cell receptors. The T cell repertoires of around 730 subjects were profiled by immunosequencing and related to cytomegalovirus serostatus. A separate validation cohort of roughly 130 different subjects was used in addition to the approximately 640-subject first cohort. To predict cytomegalovirus infection status, the study combined high-throughput TCR immunosequencing, statistical association of individual TCRs with disease status, and machine learning. A later analysis re-analyzed previously published TCR beta repertoires from 666 donors and added high-resolution HLA genotyping to study TCR occurrence patterns. In the later analysis, no new phenotypic data were used to find candidate immune exposures; instead, reliance was placed on TCR beta sequences and their occurrence across donors. An earlier analysis of several hundred of the donors used high-throughput TCR beta sequencing to judge whether each TCR beta V gene segment behaved as functional or pseudogenic. Donor age, sex, ethnicity and CMV serostatus were collected together with the repertoire data. A later genetic analysis used genome-wide SNP genotypes for about 65% of the roughly 670 donors, treating that subset as a discovery cohort. All discovery cohort repertoires had been generated using a single sequencing platform. HLA typing covered class I and class II loci at four-digit resolution. The number of donors typed differed by locus, with roughly 629-640 for A, B, C, DRB1 and DQB1, around 500 for DQA1, over 600 for DPA1, and under 490 for DPB1. A handful of DR-DQ haplotypes were handled as single units for association and clustering because linkage in the cohort was strong. On average, 235,054 unique TCR beta nucleotide sequences were sequenced per donor among 300 to 500 genotyped donors of the cohort, with about 19% of those sequences being non-productive.

Points the paper makes about the study in general: When HLA alleles, especially DR and DQ, strongly co-occurred, attributing TCR associations to individual alleles was difficult. The study listed 150 to 200 TCR beta chains as associated with cytomegalovirus. An association between a missense DCLRE1C variant and V-gene and J-gene trimming of TCR beta chains was found in a later genetic analysis and replicated in an independent cohort. In both the original and validation cohorts, the classifier was reported to diagnose cytomegalovirus status with high specificity and sensitivity. A further reported finding was that TCR beta sequences accurately predicted the HLA-A and HLA-B alleles for most subjects in the first cohort. In a later analysis, TCR association rates were found to vary across HLA loci, with the most associated TCRs seen for DRB1 alleles and the fewest for HLA-C alleles. The only immune exposure information available for the cohort was CMV serostatus. The sequencing pipeline was judged likely to have produced a cluster of highly shared sequence variants as a technical artifact. Correlated functional status among segregating V segments might reflect linkage disequilibrium, but an unknown experimental factor could not be ruled out. Because HLA typing was unavailable for some donors at each locus, only the typed subset was used in association tests. Only TCR beta chains were sequenced in this cohort, and the absence of alpha or paired-chain data limited detectable features. While some public TCRs were present in many individuals, most TCR sequences turned up only very rarely across donors. Broadly in line with IMGT annotations, most TCR beta V segments showed up in productive rearrangements about 90% or about 30% of the time in an earlier analysis of 587 of the donors. It was suggested by the authors that the approach could potentially be generalized to other disease states and immunological phenotypes. The 87-base-pair reads could not distinguish some IMGT-functional V segments, including TRBV6-2 and TRBV6-3, so those segments were excluded. In a later genetic analysis, fewer N-insertions in productive TCRs were reported among donors in an Asian-associated ancestry cluster than the roughly 700-donor mean. Roughly uniform sequencing depth across donors was assumed in presence/absence analyses, although this assumption may not hold. Compared with equally common non-associated chains, HLA-associated TCR beta chains in a later analysis were more clonally expanded and had lower generation probabilities. A later analysis reported that several top co-occurrence clusters appeared linked to parvovirus B19, influenza, CMV and Epstein-Barr virus. Because counts were too low, some 17 rarely observed V segments, including chromosome 9 orphons, were left out of the earlier analysis of about 620 of the donors. A later analysis found that most CMV-associated TCR beta chains appeared HLA-restricted, with HLA associations seemingly driven largely by CMV exposure. In a later analysis, some 18,000 TCR beta sequences were associated with specific HLA alleles at a false discovery rate of 0.05. In vitro tests confirmed that a few of the cytomegalovirus-associated TCR beta chains recognize cytomegalovirus antigens.

The cohort comprised around 690 healthy bone marrow donors. At the time of sampling, all cohort members were nominally healthy, though unrecorded immune exposures were likely present. The donor was CMV seronegative and belonged to the group of 350 to 400 seronegative cohort members. Every donor gave a peripheral blood sample, and the peripheral blood mononuclear cells from that sample were used for TCR beta sequencing. Genomic DNA extraction from the blood cell samples was performed with the Qiagen DNeasy Blood Extraction Kit. Notes on this clone: The antigen it recognizes is unknown. Base qualities are missing; no much larger clone stands one base away.

Library creation used the immunoSEQ multiplex PCR assay. For the multiplex PCR, a mixture combining 60 forward primers for TCR Vbeta segments and 13 reverse primers for TCR Jbeta segments was used. The CDR3 region of rearranged TCR beta genes was amplified from genomic DNA with a multiplex PCR assay. The amplified TCR beta libraries were sequenced on the Illumina HiSeq System as 87-base-pair reads. For the original study's pipeline: In a later analysis, tens of millions of unique TCR beta chains were counted across the 666 repertoires, and around 10 million of these chains were shared by at least two donors. Raw reads were error-corrected and collapsed into unique sequences by a nearest-neighbor algorithm in which closely related sequences were merged to remove PCR and sequencing errors. V, D and J gene segments were assigned by aligning CDR3 sequences to IMGT reference sequences. Each retained sequence needed at least a six-nucleotide match to both a V gene segment and a J gene segment. A rearrangement counted as productive if the CDR3 had no stop codons and remained in frame with V and J, and every other rearrangement counted as non-productive. CDR3 was defined by IMGT convention, running from the second conserved V-encoded cysteine to the conserved J-encoded phenylalanine. In an earlier analysis of just under 600 of the donors, sequences lacking an unambiguous match to a single V gene segment were excluded. In an earlier analysis of approximately 550 of the donors, V segments were called functional above 56.7% productive rearrangements and were called segregating when the between-donor standard deviation exceeded 5%. A statistical classification framework was developed to diagnose cytomegalovirus status using the catalog of TCR beta chain sequences. In a later analysis, V and J genes were assigned by comparing TCR nucleotide sequences against IMGT/GENE-DB human TR gene sequences. A later analysis assigned CDR3 sequences and most-parsimonious VDJ recombination scenarios with the TCRdist pipeline. In a later analysis, each TCR beta chain was defined by its CDR3 amino acid sequence together with its V-gene family, and reads without a unique V-gene family were excluded. In a later analysis, around 650 highly shared, low-generation-probability nucleotide sequences were removed to address suspected cross-contamination and a sequencing artifact. In a later analysis, a clonal expansion index was calculated for each public chain from normalized within-repertoire ranks of inferred template counts. A later analysis computed generation probabilities with a VDJ recombination model fitted to out-of-frame rearrangements, and checked the results against IGoR. Hypergeometric tests were used in a later analysis to score TCR-TCR, TCR-HLA and TCR-CMV co-occurrence, with a repertoire-size bias correction applied to the TCR pairs. In a later analysis, false discovery rates were estimated by permuting HLA or CMV assignments 20 times. In a later analysis, co-occurring TCRs were grouped using DBSCAN, and TCRdist sequence similarity was added for clustering within HLA-allele-positive subsets. For co-occurrence clustering, repertoires with fewer than 30,000 or more than 120,000 public chains were excluded, along with 4 to 6 repertoires with anomalous nucleotide sharing. TCRdb limited this immuneACCESS table to in-frame rearrangements with V and J called. A share of clones is missing; checked studies link under half to unresolved V genes, and the rest is unexplained. V, J and clone size are those of that table, while D and trimming were read from the DNA. Within this sample are 90,000 to 95,000 clones, with around three quarters of them counted one time only. The ten largest clones represent around 0.53% of the sample.

Per the germline V gene, SGHRS is the CDR1 and YFSETQ is the CDR2. The CDR3 holds 18 amino acids from the cysteine to the phenylalanine. The kept DNA is CDR3 alone, 54 bases in frame from the first base. Unmatched junction bases come to 15, with V trimmed by 2 bases and J by 9 bases. The sequence was obtained from a man aged 25-45 years in good health and CMV-seronegative. The receptor chain draws on TRBV5-1 and TRBJ1-6; 9 bases in between match TRBD1. Sequencing was done on a sample of PBMCs. The DNA is as follows: TGCGCCAGCAGCTTTTCATCAACAGGGGGCCTCTTAGGTTCACCCCTCCACTTT. It codes for CASSFSSTGGLLGSPLHF. Beyond the CDR3, the reference TRBV5-1 and TRBJ1-6 genes provide the residues; the full variable domain reads: KAGVTQTPRYLIKTRGQQVTLSCSPISGHRSVSWYQQTPGQGLQFLFEYFSETQRNKGNFPGRFSGRQFSNSRSEMNVSTLELGDSALYLCASSFSSTGGLLGSPLHFGNGTRLTVT.